This TCR beta chain was documented in a study of T-cell memory formation after mild COVID-19. At the level of the study: TCR clusters were largely donor specific.

Only a few counts were recorded for this clonotype. Its antigen is unidentified. TCR alpha and TCR beta cDNA libraries with sample barcodes and UMIs came from 5'RACE using constant-segment primers. TCRdb used MiXCR to reprocess the 5' RACE reads, holding one entry per CDR3 protein. The data show roughly 280,000 distinct CDR3 sequences, with under 8.5% seen just once and around a fifth held by the top ten. Study-wide results and limits: Contracting CD4+ clones were located mainly in CM and EM, and CD8+ clones in EMRA. Second-wave clones with a day 37 peak had unconfirmed SARS-CoV-2 specificity.

Trimming took 1 base from V and 11 from J, leaving 15 bases between them. This CDR3 has 13 residues. Germline V CDR1 and CDR2: SGHRS, YFSETQ. The specimen sequenced was PBMCs or a T cell subset sorted from them (not recorded which). The rearrangement links TRBV5-1 to TRBJ1-1; D ambiguous. The sequence came from a man in his late teens or twenties who had mild COVID-19 (a few samples of this study predate the infection). Cell type and time point are not known. The CDR3 DNA follows: TGCGCCAGCAGCTTGACGGGAATATCCTCGGCTTTCTTT. Its translation: CASSLTGISSAFF.